These 27 T cell receptor beta chains came from one sample sequenced in a study of T-cell memory formation after mild COVID-19. MiXCR, run by TCRdb on the 5' RACE reads, gives a single entry per CDR3 protein. The sample consists of approximately 390,000 distinct CDR3 sequences, 16% of them appearing once. Sequencing was done on a sample of PBMCs or a T cell subset sorted from them (not recorded which). These receptors were obtained from a man younger than 35 who had mild COVID-19 (a few samples of this study predate the infection). Cell type and time point are not known.

This clonotype was counted between two and nine times. The gene calls are TRBV7-9 and TRBJ2-3; D is uncertain. V shed 5 bases and J shed 4 bases, with 16 bases lying between them. Germline V gives CDR1 SEHNR, CDR2 FQNEAQ (reference sequence). CDR3 length: 15 residues. The CDR3 loop is CASSPLFGRADTQYF. As DNA, the CDR3 is TGTGCCAGCAGCCCCCTATTTGGAAGGGCAGATACGCAGTATTTT.

This clonotype was picked up a small number of times. J is TRBJ1-5 and V is TRBV29-1, with TRBD1 as a possible D gene (5 bases). CDR1 is SQVTM, CDR2 ANQGSEA, per germline. The CDR3 loop spans 13 amino acids. Trimming shortened V by 4 bases and J by 0 bases, and 7 bases separated the two germline ends. CDR3 in amino acids: CSVAGNSNQPQHF. DNA for the CDR3: TGCAGCGTTGCAGGGAATAGCAATCAGCCCCAGCATTTT.

The chain has TRBV4-3 and TRBJ2-5, with 10 bases identical to TRBD1. This CDR3 is 14 amino acids long. Trimming at V came to 4 bases and at J to 7 bases, leaving 6 bases not matched to a gene. The germline CDR1 and CDR2 sequences are LGHNA and YSLEER. Written as DNA, the CDR3 is TGCGCCAGCAGCCCGGGACAGGGGTACGGGACCCAGTACTTC. Its protein is CASSPGQGYGTQYF.

Comments on this clonotype: This may come from a read error, since a much larger clone is one base off. The missing conserved phenylalanine or tryptophan at the end of this CDR3 makes a read error likely. The V and J genes are TRBV20-1 and TRBJ2-5; TRBD2 is a possible D gene (5 bases). In germline, CDR1 is DFQATT, CDR2 SNEGSKA (reference sequence). This CDR3 has 16 residues. The germline V and J ends were trimmed by 6 bases and 5 bases, with 25 bases remaining between them. The CDR3 region is CSATLPREGNAETQYL. The CDR3 nucleotides are TGCAGTGCCACTCTTCCTCGGGAAGGGAATGCGGAGACCCAGTACTTA.

V usage is TRBV7-2 and J usage is TRBJ1-2, with a weak D call TRBD1 (5 bases). Per germline, CDR1 SGHTA and CDR2 FQGNSA. This CDR3 has 12 residues. Trimming pared 7 bases from V and 4 bases from J, leaving 10 bases between. The CDR3 region is CASTGTFYGYTF. The DNA of the CDR3 is TGTGCCAGCACAGGGACTTTCTATGGCTACACCTTC. Supplemented by reference TRBV7-2 and TRBJ1-2, the full variable domain reads GAGVSQSPSNKVTEKGKDVELRCDPISGHTALYWYRQSLGQGLEFLIYFQGNSAPDKSGLPSDRFSAERTGGSVSTLTIQRTQQEDSAVYLCASTGTFYGYTFGSGTRLTVV.

The chain couples TRBV5-1 to TRBJ2-2; 9 positions match TRBD1. CDR1 is SGHRS and CDR2 is YFSETQ in the germline V gene. The CDR3 sequence is 13 residues long. V lost 3 bases, J lost 12 bases, and 6 bases stayed unmatched. CDR3 sequence (DNA): TGCGCCAGCAGCTCGCAAGGACAGGGGCAGCTGTTTTTT. This encodes CASSSQGQGQLFF.

This clonotype came up many times. The chain is built from TRBV4-2 and TRBJ2-1; D gene uncertain. Germline CDR1 and CDR2: LGHNA and YNFKEQ. V shed 3 bases and J shed 0 bases, with 15 bases lying between them. This CDR3 has 17 amino acids. This CDR3 is CASSQRTAASSYNEQFF. The CDR3 DNA reads as TGTGCCAGCAGCCAGCGGACGGCAGCTAGCTCCTACAATGAGCAGTTCTTC.

This clonotype was found a few times. This chain connects TRBV20-1 to TRBJ2-5, with no clear D. Trimming pared 6 bases from V and 9 bases from J, leaving 11 bases between. This CDR3 spans 10 amino acids. Germline-derived CDR1 and CDR2 are DFQATT and SNEGSKA (reference sequence). The CDR3 DNA is TGCAGTGCGGCGAAATGGGCCCAGTACTTC. Its translation: CSAAKWAQYF.

The CDR3 DNA reads as TGTGCCAGCAGCTTAGACCTGATCATCTGCGAGCAGTACTTC. Its translation is CASSLDLIICEQYF. This chain uses TRBV7-9 with TRBJ2-7; no reliable D call. CDR3 length: 14 amino acids. CDR1 is SEHNR, CDR2 FQNEAQ, per germline (reference sequence). V lost 1 base to trimming and J lost 6 bases, with 13 bases between them.

The chain joins TRBV7-9 to TRBJ2-3; 15 nucleotides align to TRBD2. The CDR3 is 17 amino acids. V lost 4 bases and J lost 4; bases outside the gene matches: 6. In germline, CDR1 is SEHNR, CDR2 FQNEAQ (reference sequence). The CDR3 spells CASSSWTSGGAADTQYF. The CDR3 DNA reads as TGTGCCAGCAGCTCTTGGACTAGCGGGGGGGCCGCAGATACGCAGTATTTT.

V usage is TRBV18 and J usage is TRBJ1-1, with D unclear. Germline V gene sequence: CDR1 KGHSH, CDR2 LQKENI. With 6 bases removed from V and 4 bases from J, the gap between germline ends came to 15 bases. The CDR3 runs to 14 residues. The CDR3 here is CASSDTLSRTEAFF. CDR3 DNA: TGTGCCAGCTCCGACACGCTCTCCCGCACTGAAGCTTTCTTT. Variable domain in full (rest from reference TRBV18 and TRBJ1-1): NAGVMQNPRHLVRRRGQEARLRCSPMKGHSHVYWYRQLPEEGLKFMVYLQKENIIDESGMPKERFSAEFPKEGPSILRIQQVVRGDSAAYFCASSDTLSRTEAFFGQGTRLTVV.

The V and J genes are TRBV24-1 and TRBJ2-3, with TRBD1 matching over 7 bases. The CDR3 is 15 residues long. The trim removed 4 bases at V and 2 bases at J, leaving 5 bases unmatched. CDR1 KGHDR and CDR2 SFDVKD come from the germline V gene. CDR3 in amino acids: CATSDTGTATDTQYF. The CDR3 DNA reads as TGTGCCACCAGTGACACCGGGACAGCCACAGATACGCAGTATTTT.

The chain employs TRBV7-6 and TRBJ1-1; no firm D call. Germline CDR1 reads SGHVS; CDR2 reads FNYEAQ. The CDR3 consists of 14 residues. V lost 3 bases and J 2 bases, leaving 10 bases between the germline ends. This CDR3 is CASSLGSQNTEAFF. The DNA for the CDR3 is TGTGCCAGCAGCTTGGGCAGCCAAAACACTGAAGCTTTCTTT. Drawing the rest from reference TRBV7-6 and TRBJ1-1, the complete variable domain is GAGVSQSPRYKVTKRGQDVALRCDPISGHVSLYWYRQALGQGPEFLTYFNYEAQQDKSGLPNDRFSAERPEGSISTLTIQRTEQRDSAMYRCASSLGSQNTEAFFGQGTRLTVV.

The rearrangement joins TRBV7-8 to TRBJ2-5; the D is unclear. The V gene's germline CDR1 is SGHVS and CDR2 FQNEAQ. Deletions cut 1 base from V and 6 bases from J, with 6 bases between. The CDR3 is 12 amino acids. The CDR3 coding sequence is TGTGCCAGCAGCTTAGTTTGGCAGACCCAGTACTTC. This codes for CASSLVWQTQYF.

The gene calls are TRBV12-1 and TRBJ1-5. TRBV12-1 is a listed pseudogene. This CDR3 has 17 amino acids. In nucleotides, the CDR3 is TGTGCCAGCAGCTTTGAAGGGTGTGCACTAGACAATCAGCCCCAGCATTTT. It specifies CASSFEGCALDNQPQHF.

The chain uses TRBV6-2 or TRBV6-3 and TRBJ1-1; D not certain. Germline CDR1 is MNHEY and CDR2 is SVGEGT. V was cut by 5 bases and J by 2 bases, with 3 bases left in between. This CDR3 is built from 11 residues. CDR3 DNA: TGTGCCAGCAGTGACAACACTGAAGCTTTCTTT. It yields the protein CASSDNTEAFF.

CDR3 protein: CASSFDSTSTDTQYF. The CDR3 DNA follows: TGCGCCAGCAGCTTCGACTCGACTAGCACAGATACGCAGTATTTT. V usage is TRBV5-1 and J usage is TRBJ2-3; D gene uncertain. With 2 bases removed from V and 0 bases from J, the gap between germline ends came to 10 bases. The CDR3 runs 15 residues. CDR1 and CDR2 (germline): SGHRS, YFSETQ.

This clonotype has more than one count but fewer than ten. The junction departs from germline at one end; a sequencing error may be responsible. V gene TRBV29-1 combines with J gene TRBJ2-3, with D hard to call. Germline V gives CDR1 SQVTM, CDR2 ANQGSEA. This CDR3 has 13 residues. CDR3 nucleotide sequence: TGCAGCGTTGTATCACATGAGAAAGATGCGCAGTATTTT. Protein product: CSVVSHEKDAQYF.

The V and J genes are TRBV4-1 and TRBJ2-1; 7 nucleotides line up with TRBD1. From germline, CDR1 is MGHRA and CDR2 YSYEKL. The length of the CDR3 is 16 residues. V shed 3 bases and J 3 bases; nucleotides not matched to a gene: 8. The CDR3 nucleotides read TGCGCCAGCAGCCAGCTACACGGGACAGTCTACAATGAGCAGTTCTTC. This sequence encodes CASSQLHGTVYNEQFF.

With regard to this clonotype: The conserved phenylalanine or tryptophan is not found at the CDR3 terminus, so this likely reflects a read error. This rearrangement joins TRBV7-2 to TRBJ2-5, with 8 bases aligning to TRBD1. The CDR3 loop spans 14 amino acids. The V gene end was trimmed by 5 bases and the J gene end by 3 bases; junction bases not matched to a gene: 5. Germline V gene lookup returns CDR1 SGHTA and CDR2 FQGNSA. CDR3 loop: CASSAGDRKETQYL. The CDR3 coding sequence is TGTGCCAGCAGCGCCGGGGACAGGAAAGAGACCCAGTACTTG.

This clonotype was picked up many times. J is TRBJ1-5 and V is TRBV11-2, with D tentatively TRBD1 (5 bases). This CDR3 region has 15 residues. CDR1 and CDR2 from the germline V gene are SGHAT and FQNNGV. Trimming removed 1 base from V and 7 bases from J, with 14 bases in between. The CDR3: CASSLVGGIGQPQHF. In DNA form, the CDR3 reads TGTGCCAGCAGCTTAGTGGGGGGTATCGGGCAGCCCCAGCATTTT.

This clonotype was detected a few times. The chain joins TRBV15 to TRBJ2-1, with D perhaps matching TRBD1 (6 bases). The CDR3 has 18 residues. Deletions cut 5 bases from V and 2 bases from J, with 22 bases between. Per germline, CDR1 LNHNV and CDR2 YYDKDF (reference sequence). As DNA, the CDR3 is TGTGCCACCAGCGGGGCTGACATACCGAGACAGGCCTACAATGAGCAGTTCTTC. The encoded protein is CATSGADIPRQAYNEQFF.

This clonotype was observed a handful of times. The rearrangement links TRBV27 to TRBJ2-5; 8 nucleotides agree with TRBD2. Germline V lookup: CDR1 MNHEY, CDR2 SMNVEV (reference sequence). V shed 6 bases and J 5 bases; nucleotides not matched to a gene: 14. This CDR3 has 16 residues. DNA for the CDR3: TGTGCCAGCAGACAAAGCGCCGGGACTAGTCATGAGACCCAGTACTTC. Amino acid sequence: CASRQSAGTSHETQYF.

This clonotype came up a few times. The rearrangement uses TRBV15 and TRBJ2-5; D is uncertain. Deletions cut 8 bases from V and 0 bases from J, with 16 bases between. The germline CDR1 and CDR2 sequences are LNHNV and YYDKDF (reference sequence). The CDR3 is 15 amino acids. CDR3 sequence: CATRRTLEYQETQYF. CDR3 in DNA: TGTGCCACCCGTCGCACCTTAGAATACCAAGAGACCCAGTACTTC.

By frequency in the sample, this clonotype is medium-sized (0.01 to 0.1%). J is TRBJ2-1 and V is TRBV11-3; 15 bases map to TRBD2. The V gene end was trimmed by 1 base and the J gene end by 6 bases; junction bases not matched to a gene: 1. The CDR3 is 16 amino acids. CDR1 is SGHNT and CDR2 is YENEEA in the germline V gene. The CDR3 sequence: CASSLGTSGGANEQFF. In DNA, the CDR3 is TGTGCCAGCAGCTTAGGGACTAGCGGGGGGGCCAATGAGCAGTTCTTC.

This clonotype was recorded a few times. This chain connects TRBV20-1 to TRBJ2-7; D gene unclear. V gave up 1 base and J gave up 2 bases, with 9 bases separating them. Germline CDR1 reads DFQATT; CDR2 reads SNEGSKA (reference sequence). The CDR3 spans 13 residues. The CDR3 DNA reads as TGCAGTGCTAGAGCGCCCAGGACCTACGAGCAGTACTTC. Encoded protein: CSARAPRTYEQYF.

The sample holds many counts of this clonotype. The chain is built from TRBV27 and TRBJ2-7; D tentatively reads TRBD1 or TRBD2 (5 bases each). Trimming pared 2 bases from V and 4 bases from J, leaving 15 bases between. Germline V CDR1 and CDR2: MNHEY, SMNVEV (reference sequence). The CDR3 sequence is 15 residues long. In nucleotides, the CDR3 is TGTGCCAGCAGTTTAGCCGCCGGGACGGAATACGAGCAGTACTTC. Amino acid sequence: CASSLAAGTEYEQYF.